The next 24 T cell receptor beta chains were all read from a single sample in a study of T cell responses to AZD1222 COVID-19 vaccine. Generated by immunoSEQ multiplex PCR, the TCRdb table keeps only in-frame clones and is missing some. The sample yields some 95,000 clones, 86% seen once. Sample: peripheral blood, taken on day 0 of AZD1222 vaccination. These receptors came from an adult in good health.

This clone occurred a few times. The V and J genes are TRBV10-1 and TRBJ1-6; D remains ambiguous. V was cut by 0 bases and J by 7 bases, with 13 bases left in between. CDR1 is WNHNN, CDR2 SYGVQD, per germline (reference sequence). The CDR3 extends over 16 amino acids. The CDR3, as DNA: TGCGCCAGCAGTGAGTCCTGGGGTGTGGGGAATTCACCCCTCCACTTT. This gives the protein CASSESWGVGNSPLHF.

The chain recombines TRBV19 with TRBJ2-3; 14 nucleotides agree with TRBD2. Germline CDR1 and CDR2: LNHDA and SQIVND (reference sequence). The trim removed 5 bases at V and 5 bases at J, leaving 15 bases unmatched. This CDR3 comprises 19 residues. CDR3 in amino acids: CASSPLGLAGGPTRDTQYF. The CDR3 coding sequence is TGTGCCAGTAGTCCACTCGGACTAGCGGGGGGTCCTACCCGAGATACGCAGTATTTT.

The rearrangement uses TRBV30 and TRBJ1-1, with D tentatively TRBD1 (5 bases). From germline, CDR1 is GTSNPN and CDR2 SVGIG (reference sequence). CDR3 length equals 12 residues. The ends were cut back, 1 base at V and 7 bases at J, with 10 bases in the middle. The CDR3 spells CAWSGSGGEAFF. CDR3 DNA: TGTGCCTGGAGTGGTTCCGGGGGTGAAGCTTTCTTT.

This rearrangement joins TRBV7-2 to TRBJ1-1; D is ambiguous. Per germline, CDR1 SGHTA and CDR2 FQGNSA. The CDR3 covers 13 residues. V was trimmed by 5 bases and J by 1 base, leaving 8 bases between them. The CDR3 loop is CASSTGRNTEAFF. CDR3 DNA: TGTGCCAGCAGCACCGGACGGAACACTGAAGCTTTCTTT. Full variable domain (remainder filled in from reference TRBV7-2 and TRBJ1-1): GAGVSQSPSNKVTEKGKDVELRCDPISGHTALYWYRQSLGQGLEFLIYFQGNSAPDKSGLPSDRFSAERTGGSVSTLTIQRTQQEDSAVYLCASSTGRNTEAFFGQGTRLTVV.

The chain carries TRBV18 and TRBJ1-6; D gene ambiguous. V lost 6 bases and J 9 bases, leaving 12 bases between the germline ends. The CDR3 has 13 amino acids. Germline V CDR1 and CDR2: KGHSH, LQKENI. The CDR3 region is CASSSDGSSPLHF. The CDR3 DNA is TGTGCCAGCTCCTCCGACGGGAGTTCACCCCTCCACTTT.

This clone was observed a few times. CDR3 in DNA: TGTGCCACCAGTGTCCCTAGCGACACCGGGGAGCTGTTTTTT. Translating it yields CATSVPSDTGELFF. The V gene is TRBV24-1, the J gene TRBJ2-2; D might be TRBD2 (6 bases). V was shortened by 5 bases and J by 3 bases, with 9 bases between the two germline ends. CDR3 length equals 14 residues. The germline V gene has CDR1 KGHDR and CDR2 SFDVKD.

For the CDR3, the DNA is TGTGCCAGCAGACCGGGACAGAGAAACACTGAAGCTTTCTTT. Residues: CASRPGQRNTEAFF. The V call is TRBV27, the J call TRBJ1-1; 7 nucleotides match TRBD1. Trimming at V came to 6 bases and at J to 2 bases, leaving 6 bases not matched to a gene. In germline, CDR1 is MNHEY, CDR2 SMNVEV (reference sequence). This CDR3 is 14 amino acids long.

The genes are TRBV5-1 and TRBJ1-2; TRBD1 is a possible D gene (5 bases). The CDR3 spans 14 residues. The germline V gene encodes CDR1 SGHRS and CDR2 YFSETQ. Trimming removed 0 bases at V and 8 bases at J, with 14 bases between. In DNA, the CDR3 is TGCGCCAGCAGCTTGGGAGCGGGGCTCGGCGGCTACACCTTC. Amino acids: CASSLGAGLGGYTF.

The sample holds one count of this clone. The J gene is TRBJ2-1, the V gene TRBV5-1, with 10 nucleotides matching TRBD1. The V and J ends lost 4 bases and 0 bases, in that order; junction bases with no gene match: 7. Germline values: CDR1 SGHRS, CDR2 YFSETQ. The CDR3 sequence is 17 residues long. CDR3 amino acids: CASSAAGQGLSYNEQFF. The DNA for the CDR3 is TGCGCCAGCAGCGCGGCGGGACAGGGGCTCTCCTACAATGAGCAGTTCTTC.

The V and J genes are TRBV27 and TRBJ2-7; D is possibly TRBD1 or TRBD2 (6 bases each). Germline assignment: CDR1 MNHEY and CDR2 SMNVEV (reference sequence). The CDR3 totals 14 residues. Trimming took off 6 bases at V and 6 bases at J, with 18 bases between the two ends. CDR3 nucleotide sequence: TGTGCCAGCAGAGGGGGGCACGGAGCAGGCGAGCAGTACTTC. It encodes CASRGGHGAGEQYF.

The chain combines TRBV27 with TRBJ2-1; no reliable D call. V was pared by 2 bases and J by 0 bases, with 11 bases between. Germline lookup yields CDR1 MNHEY and CDR2 SMNVEV (reference sequence). The CDR3 loop spans 16 amino acids. CDR3 sequence reads: CASSLRAVSSYNEQFF. In DNA, the CDR3 is TGTGCCAGCAGTTTAAGAGCCGTCTCCTCCTACAATGAGCAGTTCTTC.

CDR3 in amino acids: CASSTGTGVNTEAFF. As DNA, the CDR3 is TGTGCCAGCAGCACAGGGACAGGGGTGAACACTGAAGCTTTCTTT. This chain joins TRBV5-8 and TRBJ1-1; 10 bases fit TRBD1. Trimming cost V 4 bases and J 0 bases; bases outside gene matches: 3. The CDR3 is made up of 15 amino acids. Germline CDR1 is SGHTS and CDR2 is YDEGEE.

V is TRBV25-1 and J is TRBJ1-3; D gene uncertain. CDR1 is MGHDK and CDR2 is SYGVNS in the germline V gene. The CDR3 loop spans 16 amino acids. The V and J ends lost 3 bases and 7 bases respectively, with 19 bases between them. The CDR3 is CASSDGSNRVGNTIYF. The CDR3, as DNA: TGTGCCAGCAGTGACGGTAGCAACCGTGTCGGTAACACCATATATTTT.

The chain uses TRBV5-6 and TRBJ1-5, with D perhaps TRBD1 (5 bases). Trimming stripped 4 bases from V and 7 bases from J, with 12 bases between. CDR3 length: 13 residues. Germline V gene data show CDR1 as SGHDT and CDR2 as YYEEEE. CDR3 protein: CASSPSRGQPQHF. The CDR3 bases are TGTGCCAGCAGCCCGAGCCGGGGGCAGCCCCAGCATTTT. Together with reference TRBV5-6 and TRBJ1-5, the CDR3 gives the full variable domain: DAGVTQSPTHLIKTRGQQVTLRCSPKSGHDTVSWYQQALGQGPQFIFQYYEEEERQRGNFPDRFSGHQFPNYSSELNVNALLLGDSALYLCASSPSRGQPQHFGDGTRLSIL.

This sequence joins TRBV7-7 and TRBJ2-1; 7 bases align to TRBD2. After removal of 3 bases from V and 5 bases from J, the junction contained 7 bases not matched to a gene. The CDR3 length is 15 residues. Germline assignment: CDR1 SSHAT and CDR2 FNYEAQ (reference sequence). CDR3 residues: CASSLASGQHNEQFF. CDR3 DNA: TGTGCCAGCAGCTTGGCTAGCGGCCAACACAATGAGCAGTTCTTC.

The chain employs TRBV2 and TRBJ1-2; possible D gene TRBD1, 5 bases. The V and J ends lost 6 bases and 6 bases respectively, with 8 bases between them. Germline CDR1 is SNHLY and CDR2 is FYNNEI. This CDR3 has 11 amino acids. The DNA for the CDR3 is TGTGCCAGCAGAGGGGAGCATGGCTACACCTTC. Translation: CASRGEHGYTF.

The rearrangement joins TRBV6-1 to TRBJ1-5, with TRBD1 matching over 8 bases. J was trimmed by 5 bases and V by 3 bases; bases with no gene match: 9. This CDR3 contains 16 residues. Germline-derived CDR1 and CDR2 are MNHNS and SASEGT. The CDR3, as DNA: TGTGCCAGCAGTGAGGTCGGGGCAGGGGGCCATCAGCCCCAGCATTTT. Its translation: CASSEVGAGGHQPQHF.

This clone is medium-sized. The chain recombines TRBV7-8 with TRBJ2-3; D might be TRBD1 or TRBD2, each matching 5 bases. The germline V gene encodes CDR1 SGHVS and CDR2 FQNEAQ. V was clipped by 5 bases and J by 5 bases, with 26 bases between them. CDR3 size: 18 residues. The CDR3 reads CASSPNRSRAGVGDTQYF. In DNA, the CDR3 is TGTGCCAGCAGCCCCAACCGATCCAGGGCGGGTGTGGGAGATACGCAGTATTTT. The entire variable domain, with the rest obtained from reference TRBV7-8 and TRBJ2-3, is as follows: GAGVSQSPRYKVAKRGQDVALRCDPISGHVSLFWYQQALGQGPEFLTYFQNEAQLDKSGLPSDRFFAERPEGSVSTLKIQRTQQEDSAVYLCASSPNRSRAGVGDTQYFGPGTRLTVL.

The CDR3 loop is CASSLQQVTDTQYF. For the CDR3, the DNA is TGTGCCAGCAGCCTGCAACAGGTCACAGATACGCAGTATTTT. This sequence joins TRBV7-9 and TRBJ2-3; D possibly corresponds to TRBD1 (5 bases). Trimming took 5 bases from V and 2 from J, leaving 11 bases between them. This CDR3 has 14 residues. From germline, CDR1 is SEHNR and CDR2 FQNEAQ (reference sequence).

The chain carries TRBV19 and TRBJ2-1; 14 nucleotides agree with TRBD2. CDR1 is LNHDA, CDR2 SQIVND, per germline (reference sequence). Trimming took 2 bases from V and 7 from J; bases not matched to a gene: 13. The CDR3 has 19 residues. Written as DNA, the CDR3 is TGTGCCAGTAGTATAAATGGACGGACTAGCGGGGGGAGACCAAATGAGCAGTTCTTC. Amino acid sequence: CASSINGRTSGGRPNEQFF.

This chain joins TRBV5-5 and TRBJ1-5, with no clear D. Germline CDR1 is SGHKS and CDR2 is YYEKEE (reference sequence). This CDR3 region has 14 residues. Trimming removed 3 bases from V and 1 base from J, with 8 bases in between. The CDR3 nucleotides read TGTGCCAGCAGCTACTCCGACAGCAATCAGCCCCAGCATTTT. It yields the protein CASSYSDSNQPQHF. The whole variable domain, filled in from reference TRBV5-5 and TRBJ1-5, reads DAGVTQSPTHLIKTRGQQVTLRCSPISGHKSVSWYQQVLGQGPQFIFQYYEKEERGRGNFPDRFSARQFPNYSSELNVNALLLGDSALYLCASSYSDSNQPQHFGDGTRLSIL.

The J gene is TRBJ2-7, the V gene TRBV9; tentative D call: TRBD1 (5 bases). The V gene's germline CDR1 is SGDLS and CDR2 YYNGEE. Between the trimmed V and J ends, which lost 0 bases and 5 bases, there was a span of 12 bases. The CDR3 has 14 amino acids. The CDR3 loop reads CASSVASGLHEQYF. CDR3 DNA sequence: TGTGCCAGCAGCGTAGCGTCAGGGCTCCACGAGCAGTACTTC.

The V call is TRBV4-1, the J call TRBJ2-4, with a weak D call TRBD2 (5 bases). Germline-derived CDR1 and CDR2 are MGHRA and YSYEKL. The germline V and J ends were trimmed by 3 bases and 7 bases, with 13 bases remaining between them. The CDR3 is made up of 14 amino acids. The CDR3: CASSQAGLLNIQYF. DNA of the CDR3: TGCGCCAGCAGCCAGGCAGGACTGTTGAACATTCAGTACTTC.

The rearrangement uses TRBV7-2 and TRBJ2-7, with 8 nucleotides matching TRBD2. V shed 5 bases, J shed 4 bases, and the junction held 13 bases outside the gene matches. In germline, CDR1 is SGHTA, CDR2 FQGNSA. The CDR3 length is 16 residues. CDR3 DNA sequence: TGTGCCAGCAGCCCACCGGCCCTAGCGGGTGGTTACGAGCAGTACTTC. Its translation: CASSPPALAGGYEQYF.